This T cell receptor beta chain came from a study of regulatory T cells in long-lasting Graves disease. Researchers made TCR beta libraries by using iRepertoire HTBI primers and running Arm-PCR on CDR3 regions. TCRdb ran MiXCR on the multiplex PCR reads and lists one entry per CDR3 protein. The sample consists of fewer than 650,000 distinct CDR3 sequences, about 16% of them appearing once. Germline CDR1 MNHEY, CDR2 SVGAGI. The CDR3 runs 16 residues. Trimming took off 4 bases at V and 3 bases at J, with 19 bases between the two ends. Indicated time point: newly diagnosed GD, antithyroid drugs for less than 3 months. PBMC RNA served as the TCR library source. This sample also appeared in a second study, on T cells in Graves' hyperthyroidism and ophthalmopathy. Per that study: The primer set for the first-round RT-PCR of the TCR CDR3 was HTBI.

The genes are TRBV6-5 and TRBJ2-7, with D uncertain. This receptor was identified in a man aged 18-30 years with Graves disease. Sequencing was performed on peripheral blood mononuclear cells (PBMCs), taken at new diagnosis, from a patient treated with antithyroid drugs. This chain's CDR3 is CASSSPARPGRYEQYF. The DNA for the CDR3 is TGTGCCAGCAGTTCCCCCGCAAGGCCCGGTCGCTACGAGCAGTACTTC.